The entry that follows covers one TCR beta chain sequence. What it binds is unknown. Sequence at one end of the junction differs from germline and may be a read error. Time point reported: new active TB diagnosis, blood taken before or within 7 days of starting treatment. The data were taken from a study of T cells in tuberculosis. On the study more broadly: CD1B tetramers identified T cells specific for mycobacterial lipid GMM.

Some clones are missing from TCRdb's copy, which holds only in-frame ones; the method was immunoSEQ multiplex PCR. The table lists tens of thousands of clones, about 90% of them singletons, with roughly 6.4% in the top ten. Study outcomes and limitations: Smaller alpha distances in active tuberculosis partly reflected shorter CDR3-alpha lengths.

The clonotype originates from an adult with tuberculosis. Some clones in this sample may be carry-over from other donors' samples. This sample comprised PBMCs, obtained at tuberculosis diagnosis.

The CDR3 protein is CSATPLGRALF. Here the CDR3 DNA reads TGCAGTGCTACCCCATTGGGGAGGGCCCTCTTC. The chain employs TRBV20-1 and TRBJ1-2; D ambiguous. Germline assignment: CDR1 DFQATT and CDR2 SNEGSKA (reference sequence). This CDR3 is 11 amino acids long.